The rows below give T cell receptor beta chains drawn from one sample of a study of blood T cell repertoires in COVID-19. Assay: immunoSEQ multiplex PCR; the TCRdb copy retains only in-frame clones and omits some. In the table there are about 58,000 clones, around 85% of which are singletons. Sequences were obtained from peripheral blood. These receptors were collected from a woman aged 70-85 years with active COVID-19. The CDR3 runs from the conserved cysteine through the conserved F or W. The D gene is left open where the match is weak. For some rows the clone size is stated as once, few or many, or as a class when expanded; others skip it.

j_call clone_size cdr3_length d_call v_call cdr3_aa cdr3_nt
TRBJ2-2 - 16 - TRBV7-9 CASSGKKPRDTGELFF TGTGCCAGCAGCGGAAAAAAACCTCGGGACACCGGGGAGCTGTTTTTT
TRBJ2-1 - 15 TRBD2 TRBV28 CASSFGGGSYNEQFF TGTGCCAGCAGCTTTGGGGGGGGCTCCTACAATGAGCAGTTCTTC
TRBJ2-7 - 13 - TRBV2 CASGRGWDYEQYF TGTGCCAGTGGGAGGGGGTGGGACTACGAGCAGTACTTC
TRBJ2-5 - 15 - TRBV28 CASISSGQPYETQYF TGTGCCAGCATTTCCTCCGGACAGCCGTACGAGACCCAGTACTTC
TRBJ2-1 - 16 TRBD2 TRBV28 CASSFWTSGSNNEQFF TGTGCCAGTAGTTTTTGGACTAGCGGGAGTAACAATGAGCAGTTCTTC
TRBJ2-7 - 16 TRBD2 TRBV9 CASSVGGLAGGDEQYF TGTGCCAGCAGCGTAGGAGGTCTAGCGGGAGGGGACGAGCAGTACTTC
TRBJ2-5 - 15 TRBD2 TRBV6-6 CASSSRLAAQETQYF TGTGCCAGCAGTTCACGGCTAGCGGCACAAGAGACCCAGTACTTC
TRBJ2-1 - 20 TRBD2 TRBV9 CASSVADSRSLAAAYNEQFF TGTGCCAGCAGCGTAGCTGATTCGCGGAGTCTAGCGGCCGCCTACAATGAGCAGTTCTTC
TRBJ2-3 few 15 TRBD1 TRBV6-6 CASSEAGGNSDTQYF TGTGCCAGCAGTGAGGCAGGGGGCAATTCAGATACGCAGTATTTT
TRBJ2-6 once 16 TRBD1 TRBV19 CASRDGTASGANVLTF TGTGCCAGTAGGGACGGGACAGCCTCTGGGGCCAACGTCCTGACTTTC
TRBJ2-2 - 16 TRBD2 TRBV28 CASSGSGRRNTGELFF TGTGCCAGCAGTGGTAGCGGGAGGAGGAACACCGGGGAGCTGTTTTTT
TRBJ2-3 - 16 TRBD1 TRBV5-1 CASSLRDSSGTDTQYF TGCGCCAGCAGCTTGAGGGACAGTTCTGGCACAGATACGCAGTATTTT
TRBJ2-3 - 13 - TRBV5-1 CASSLWATDTQYF TGCGCCAGCAGCTTGTGGGCTACAGATACGCAGTATTTT
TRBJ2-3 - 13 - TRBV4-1 CAISPSSSDTQYF TGCGCCATCTCGCCGTCTAGCTCAGATACGCAGTATTTT
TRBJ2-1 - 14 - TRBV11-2 CASSLERDYNEQFF TGTGCCAGCAGCTTAGAGCGGGATTACAATGAGCAGTTCTTC
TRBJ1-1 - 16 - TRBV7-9 CASTNNLQVVRTEAFF TGTGCCAGCACCAACAATTTACAGGTAGTACGCACTGAAGCTTTCTTT
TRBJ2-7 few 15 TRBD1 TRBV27 CASSRGTGYNYEQYF TGTGCCAGCAGTCGGGGGACAGGGTATAACTACGAGCAGTACTTC
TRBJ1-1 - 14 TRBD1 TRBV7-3 CASSFDRGNTEAFF TGTGCCAGCAGCTTCGACAGGGGGAACACTGAAGCTTTCTTT
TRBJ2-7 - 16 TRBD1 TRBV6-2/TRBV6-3 CASSYTLDRRTYEQYF TGTGCCAGCAGTTACACCCTGGACAGGAGGACCTACGAGCAGTACTTC
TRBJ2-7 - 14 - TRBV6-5 CASRIAGFGSEQYF TGTGCCAGCAGAATCGCCGGTTTCGGTAGCGAGCAGTACTTC
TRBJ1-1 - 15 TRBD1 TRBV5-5 CASSFRGTGNTEAFF TGTGCCAGCAGCTTTAGAGGGACAGGGAACACTGAAGCTTTCTTT
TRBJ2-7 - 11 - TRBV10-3 CAITEGYEQYF TGTGCCATCACCGAGGGCTACGAGCAGTACTTC
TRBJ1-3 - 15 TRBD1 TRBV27 CASSLRGQGADTIYF TGTGCCAGCAGTTTAAGGGGACAGGGGGCCGACACCATATATTTT
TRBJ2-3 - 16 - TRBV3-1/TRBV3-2 CASSQEAASLVDTQYF TGTGCCAGCAGCCAAGAGGCGGCTAGCCTGGTAGATACGCAGTATTTT
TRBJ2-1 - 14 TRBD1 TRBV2 CASRDRGRYNEQFF TGTGCCAGCAGGGACAGGGGGCGGTACAATGAGCAGTTCTTC
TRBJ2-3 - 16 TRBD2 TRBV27 CASSTRASGVLDTQYF TGTGCCAGCAGTACCCGGGCTAGCGGAGTCCTAGATACGCAGTATTTT
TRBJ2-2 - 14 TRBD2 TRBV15 CATSPEREPGELFF TGTGCCACCAGCCCCGAGCGGGAGCCCGGGGAGCTGTTTTTT
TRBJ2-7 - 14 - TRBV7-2 CASSLAGDAYEQYF TGTGCCAGCAGCTTAGCGGGAGACGCCTACGAGCAGTACTTC
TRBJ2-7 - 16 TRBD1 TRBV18 CASSPQRTGNSYEQYF TGTGCCAGCTCACCACAGAGGACAGGAAACTCCTACGAGCAGTACTTC
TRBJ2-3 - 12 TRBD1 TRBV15 CATSRGQGAQYF TGTGCCACCAGCAGGGGACAGGGCGCGCAGTATTTT
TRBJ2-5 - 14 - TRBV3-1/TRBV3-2 CASSKELGQETQYF TGTGCCAGCAGCAAGGAGCTGGGCCAAGAGACCCAGTACTTC
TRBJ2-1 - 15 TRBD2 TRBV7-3 CASSLMGGRYNEQFF TGTGCCAGCAGCTTAATGGGCGGGAGGTACAATGAGCAGTTCTTC
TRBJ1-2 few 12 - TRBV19 CASSDRSYGYTF TGTGCCAGTAGCGACAGGTCCTATGGCTACACCTTC
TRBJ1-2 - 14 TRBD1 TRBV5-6 CASSADRGRGGYTF TGTGCCAGCAGCGCGGACAGGGGGAGAGGTGGCTACACCTTC
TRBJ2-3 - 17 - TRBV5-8 CASSLVRSSVGSDTQYF TGTGCCAGCAGCTTGGTACGGTCTAGCGTGGGTTCAGATACGCAGTATTTT
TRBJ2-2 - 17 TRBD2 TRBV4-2 CASSLSPGTSNSGELFF TGTGCCAGCAGCCTTTCCCCCGGGACTAGTAATTCCGGGGAGCTGTTTTTT
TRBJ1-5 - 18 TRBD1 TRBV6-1 CASSETRTAGGLGQPQHF TGTGCCAGCAGTGAGACAAGAACGGCAGGGGGCTTGGGTCAGCCCCAGCATTTT
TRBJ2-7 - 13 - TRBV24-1 CATSDFGGYEQYF TGTGCCACCAGTGATTTCGGCGGCTACGAGCAGTACTTC
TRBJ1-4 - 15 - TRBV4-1 CASSQERGSSEKLFF TGCGCCAGCAGCCAAGAGAGGGGGTCGAGTGAAAAACTGTTTTTT
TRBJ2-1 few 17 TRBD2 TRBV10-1 CASSEEELAGVGNEQFF TGCGCCAGCAGTGAGGAAGAACTAGCGGGAGTTGGCAATGAGCAGTTCTTC
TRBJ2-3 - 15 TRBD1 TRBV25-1 CASTPTGWSTDTQYF TGTGCCAGCACCCCGACAGGGTGGAGCACAGATACGCAGTATTTT
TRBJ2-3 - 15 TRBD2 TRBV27 CASSRLAPEGDTQYF TGTGCCAGCAGCAGACTAGCGCCAGAGGGAGATACGCAGTATTTT
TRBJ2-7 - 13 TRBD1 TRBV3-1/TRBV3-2 CASSQDRDYEQYF TGTGCCAGCAGCCAGGACAGGGATTACGAGCAGTACTTC
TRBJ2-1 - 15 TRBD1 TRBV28 CASSLSGQPYNEQFF TGTGCCAGCAGCCTATCGGGACAGCCGTACAATGAGCAGTTCTTC
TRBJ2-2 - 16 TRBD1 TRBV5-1 CASSLLTGINTGELFF TGCGCCAGCAGCCTACTGACAGGGATTAACACCGGGGAGCTGTTTTTT
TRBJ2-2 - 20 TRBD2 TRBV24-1 CATSDFRKGSGRSGTGELFF TGTGCCACCAGTGATTTTCGGAAAGGTAGCGGGAGGTCGGGCACCGGGGAGCTGTTTTTT
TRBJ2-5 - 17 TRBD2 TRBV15 CATVLYLGSGRAETQYF TGTGCCACCGTACTGTATTTGGGTAGCGGGAGGGCGGAGACCCAGTACTTC
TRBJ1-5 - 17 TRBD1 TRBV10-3 CAISDIGLGDRYQPQHF TGTGCCATCAGTGACATTGGGTTGGGGGACAGGTATCAGCCCCAGCATTTT
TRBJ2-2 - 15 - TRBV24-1 CATSDPDRYTGELFF TGTGCCACCAGTGACCCCGACAGGTACACCGGGGAGCTGTTTTTT
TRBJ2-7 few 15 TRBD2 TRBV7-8 CASSFPGTSGVEQYF TGTGCCAGCAGTTTCCCCGGGACTAGCGGAGTCGAGCAGTACTTC
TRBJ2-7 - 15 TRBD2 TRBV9 CASSVVPGLAYEQYF TGTGCCAGCAGCGTAGTCCCCGGACTAGCCTACGAGCAGTACTTC
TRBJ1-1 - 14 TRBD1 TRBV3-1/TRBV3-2 CASSSRDRETEAFF TGTGCCAGCAGCTCACGGGACAGGGAGACTGAAGCTTTCTTT
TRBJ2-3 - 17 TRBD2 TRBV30 CAWSPPRAAGAGDTQYF TGTGCCTGGAGTCCCCCCCGGGCAGCGGGAGCAGGAGATACGCAGTATTTT
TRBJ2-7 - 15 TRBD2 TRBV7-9 CASSSPGTSAYEQYF TGTGCCAGCAGCTCCCCCGGGACTAGCGCCTACGAGCAGTACTTC
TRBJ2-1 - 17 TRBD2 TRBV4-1 CASSQDLELAEYNEQFF TGCGCCAGCAGCCAAGATCTTGAACTAGCGGAATACAATGAGCAGTTCTTC
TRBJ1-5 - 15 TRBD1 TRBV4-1 CASSQATGGSWPQHF TGCGCCAGCAGCCAAGCTACAGGGGGATCGTGGCCCCAGCATTTT
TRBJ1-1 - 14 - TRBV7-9 CASSLAGGNTEAFF TGTGCCAGCAGCTTAGCGGGGGGAAACACTGAAGCTTTCTTT
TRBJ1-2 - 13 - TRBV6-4 CASSDSRVGGYTF TGTGCCAGCAGTGACTCGCGGGTTGGCGGCTACACCTTC